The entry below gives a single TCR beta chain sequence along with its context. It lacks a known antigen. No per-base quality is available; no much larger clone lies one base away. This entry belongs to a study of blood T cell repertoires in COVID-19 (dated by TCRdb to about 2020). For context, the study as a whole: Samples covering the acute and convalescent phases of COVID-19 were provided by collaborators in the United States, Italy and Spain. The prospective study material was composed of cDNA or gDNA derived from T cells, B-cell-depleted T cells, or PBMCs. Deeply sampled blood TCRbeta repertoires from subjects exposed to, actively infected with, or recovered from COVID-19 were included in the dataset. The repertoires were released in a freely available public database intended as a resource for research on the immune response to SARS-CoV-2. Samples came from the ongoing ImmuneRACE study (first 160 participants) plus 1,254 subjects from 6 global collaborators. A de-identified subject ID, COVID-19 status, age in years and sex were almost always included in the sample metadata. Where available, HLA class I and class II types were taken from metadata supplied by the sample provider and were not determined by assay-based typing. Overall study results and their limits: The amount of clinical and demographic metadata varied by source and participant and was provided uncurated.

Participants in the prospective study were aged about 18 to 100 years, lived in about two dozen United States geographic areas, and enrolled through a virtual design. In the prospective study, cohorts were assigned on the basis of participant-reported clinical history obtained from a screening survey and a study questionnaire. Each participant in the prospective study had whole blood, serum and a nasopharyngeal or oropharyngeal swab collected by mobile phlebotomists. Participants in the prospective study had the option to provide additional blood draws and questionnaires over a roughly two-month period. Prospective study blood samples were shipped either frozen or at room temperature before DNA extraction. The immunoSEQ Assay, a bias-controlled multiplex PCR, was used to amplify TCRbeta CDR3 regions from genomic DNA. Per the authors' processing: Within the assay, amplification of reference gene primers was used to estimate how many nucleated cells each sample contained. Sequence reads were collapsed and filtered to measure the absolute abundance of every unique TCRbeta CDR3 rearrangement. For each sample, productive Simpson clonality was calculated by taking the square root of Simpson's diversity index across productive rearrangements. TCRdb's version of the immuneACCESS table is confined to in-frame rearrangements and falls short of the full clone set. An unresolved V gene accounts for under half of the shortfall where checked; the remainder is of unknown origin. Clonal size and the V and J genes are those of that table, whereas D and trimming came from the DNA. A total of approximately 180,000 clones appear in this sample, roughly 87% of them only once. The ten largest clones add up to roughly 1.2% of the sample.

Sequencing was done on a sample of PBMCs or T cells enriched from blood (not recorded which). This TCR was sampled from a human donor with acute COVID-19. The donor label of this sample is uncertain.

The nucleotides read TGTGCCAGCAGCCAAGATTTGACTAGCGGGGGGGTTGGGTCCTACAATGAGCAGTTCTTC. It translates as CASSQDLTSGGVGSYNEQFF. This chain is built from TRBV3-1 (or the pseudogene TRBV3-2) and TRBJ2-1, with TRBD2 identical over 14 junction bases. Here V drops 0 bases and J drops 1 base, and the junction holds 8 bases not matched to any gene. From the cysteine up to the phenylalanine, the CDR3 has a length of 20 residues. The kept DNA is CDR3 alone, 60 bases in frame from the first base. The germline V gene (reference sequence) supplies CDR1 LGHDT and CDR2 YNNKEL.